The present TCR beta chain was sequenced within a study of post-analysis software for immune sequencing data. On the study more broadly: Patients had relapsing-remitting, secondary progressive or progressive-relapsing multiple sclerosis; some lacked subtype. Study conclusions and caveats: Same-batch samples co-clustered strongly by F measure. Elevated frequency relative to controls characterized a handful of TRBV segments in patients, TRBV5-6, TRBV5-1 and TRBV20-1 among them.

About this clonotype itself: Its specificity is unknown.

V was pared by 3 bases and J by 9 bases, with 6 bases of the junction left unmatched. The CDR3 loop spans 14 amino acids. Tagging with unique molecular identifiers was a feature of the TCR beta cDNA libraries. About 500,000 cDNA molecules were obtained per 1 to 10 million input T cells. One entry per CDR3 protein results from TCRdb running MiXCR on the PCR reads. Of about 460,000 distinct CDR3 sequences in the sample, roughly 46% were seen once. This sequence originates from a girl between 5 and 17 years old with multiple sclerosis. The chain employs TRBV12-3 or TRBV12-4 and TRBJ2-1; TRBD1 matches at 9 bases. What was sequenced was blood. The CDR3 nucleotides read TGTGCCAGCAGTTTGGGGACAGGGCGGTCTGAGCAGTTCTTC. This codes for CASSLGTGRSEQFF.